The 21 T cell receptor beta chains reported below all come from one sample, sequenced in a study of blood T cell repertoires in COVID-19 (TCRdb year 2020). The library was made by the immunoSEQ multiplex PCR assay. TCRdb retrieved this table from immuneACCESS and kept in-frame rearrangements only. Not all clones are present; in checked studies, unresolved V genes account for under half, and no reason is known for the remainder. This sample is represented by 150,000 to 200,000 clones; around 82% of them were singletons. The ten largest clones take up under 3% of the sample. Sequencing was done on a sample of peripheral blood. These receptors originate from a human donor with acute or convalescent COVID-19. The donor label of this sample is uncertain.

V and J are TRBV6-5 and TRBJ1-2; 9 bases agree with TRBD1. In germline, CDR1 is MNHEY, CDR2 SVGAGI. The CDR3 runs 15 residues. The J segment lost 4 bases and the V segment lost 8 bases, leaving 11 bases of the junction unmatched. CDR3 residues: CASSRDRVGAYGYTF. The CDR3 DNA follows: TGTGCCAGCTCCCGGGACAGGGTGGGGGCCTATGGCTACACCTTC.

The chain joins TRBV19 to TRBJ2-1; TRBD2 matches at 7 bases. The CDR3 sequence is 15 residues long. Germline V lookup: CDR1 LNHDA, CDR2 SQIVND (reference sequence). V lost 8 bases to trimming and J lost 9 bases; unmatched junction nucleotides: 16. The CDR3 sequence: CASALGTTTFGEQFF. The CDR3 bases are TGTGCCAGTGCCCTGGGGACTACGACGTTCGGTGAGCAGTTCTTC. The whole variable domain, remainder taken from reference TRBV19 and TRBJ2-1, is DGGITQSPKYLFRKEGQNVTLSCEQNLNHDAMYWYRQDPGQGLRLIYYSQIVNDFQKGDIAEGYSVSREKKESFPLTVTSAQKNPTAFYLCASALGTTTFGEQFFGPGTRLTVL.

The chain combines TRBV2 with TRBJ2-7, with a weak D call TRBD2 (5 bases). Trimming removed 5 bases at V and 0 bases at J, with 17 bases between. Germline CDR1 SNHLY, CDR2 FYNNEI. The CDR3 runs to 16 residues. The CDR3: CASSSGWLASSYEQYF. CDR3 nucleotides: TGTGCCAGCAGTAGCGGTTGGCTAGCAAGCTCCTACGAGCAGTACTTC. Full variable domain (missing parts from reference TRBV2 and TRBJ2-7): EPEVTQTPSHQVTQMGQEVILRCVPISNHLYFYWYRQILGQKVEFLVSFYNNEISEKSEIFDDQFSVERPDGSNFTLKIRSTKLEDSAMYFCASSSGWLASSYEQYFGPGTRLTVT.

V is TRBV6-1 and J is TRBJ2-2; 12 positions agree with TRBD1. The CDR3 is made up of 20 amino acids. V trimming: 4 bases; J trimming: 3 bases; junction bases outside the gene matches: 15. From germline, CDR1 is MNHNS and CDR2 SASEGT. As DNA, the CDR3 is TGTGCCAGCAGTGGTCCCCTTCCGGGACAGGGGGCTTGGGACACCGGGGAGCTGTTTTTT. This gives the protein CASSGPLPGQGAWDTGELFF.

This sequence joins TRBV19 and TRBJ1-2; the D gene is possibly TRBD1 (5 bases). Germline V lookup: CDR1 LNHDA, CDR2 SQIVND (reference sequence). The V end lost 7 bases, the J end lost 2 bases, and 14 bases lay between the germline ends. CDR3 size: 14 residues. Here the CDR3 reads CASNDRAKNYGYTF. The CDR3 DNA reads as TGTGCCAGTAACGACAGAGCAAAAAACTATGGCTACACCTTC.

The rearrangement uses TRBV2 and TRBJ1-1, with 8 nucleotides matching TRBD1. Germline trimming cut 2 bases from V and 2 bases from J; bases unmatched to any gene: 1. This CDR3 is 14 amino acids long. Germline assignment: CDR1 SNHLY and CDR2 FYNNEI. CDR3 sequence reads: CASSEQGANTEAFF. CDR3 nucleotides: TGTGCCAGCAGTGAACAGGGGGCCAACACTGAAGCTTTCTTT.

The rearrangement joins TRBV27 to TRBJ2-1, with D possibly matching TRBD2 (5 bases). V lost 2 bases and J 13 bases, leaving 9 bases between the germline ends. From germline, CDR1 is MNHEY and CDR2 SMNVEV (reference sequence). The CDR3 consists of 11 residues. The CDR3 sequence: CASSLRGLQFF. CDR3 coding DNA: TGTGCCAGCAGTTTACGGGGTCTACAGTTCTTC.

The chain carries TRBV5-4 and TRBJ1-6, with D unresolved. Germline V gene lookup returns CDR1 SGHNT and CDR2 YYREEE (reference sequence). CDR3 length equals 14 residues. Trimming cost V 0 bases and J 5 bases, with 6 bases left between them. CDR3 amino acids: CASSLEHHNSPLHF. CDR3 nucleotides: TGTGCCAGCAGCTTGGAACACCATAATTCACCCCTCCACTTT.

The chain has TRBV5-1 and TRBJ2-7, with D possibly being TRBD2 (5 bases). CDR3 length: 16 amino acids. V lost 0 bases and J lost 0, with 13 bases in between. Germline V lookup: CDR1 SGHRS, CDR2 YFSETQ. This CDR3 reads CASSLEGGQSSYEQYF. CDR3 nucleotide sequence: TGCGCCAGCAGCTTGGAGGGCGGGCAGAGCTCCTACGAGCAGTACTTC.

The V call is TRBV18, the J call TRBJ1-4; perhaps TRBD1 as D (5 bases). This CDR3 spans 15 amino acids. V was cut by 2 bases and J by 3 bases, with 10 bases left in between. Germline CDR1 is KGHSH and CDR2 is LQKENI. Here the CDR3 reads CASSPGAGSNEKLFF. CDR3 nucleotides: TGTGCCAGCTCACCAGGGGCCGGGTCTAATGAAAAACTGTTTTTT.

The V call is TRBV11-1, the J call TRBJ2-1, with TRBD2 matching 10 bases. The V gene end was trimmed by 6 bases and the J gene end by 2 bases; junction bases not matched to a gene: 1. Germline lookup yields CDR1 SGHAT and CDR2 FQDESV (reference sequence). This CDR3 comprises 14 residues. The CDR3 DNA follows: TGTGCCAGCAGTCTAGCGGGGGCCTACAATGAGCAGTTCTTC. Protein: CASSLAGAYNEQFF.

This chain connects TRBV2 to TRBJ2-5; possible D gene TRBD1, 7 bases. V was cut by 6 bases and J by 2 bases, with 19 bases left in between. Germline V gene lookup returns CDR1 SNHLY and CDR2 FYNNEI. The CDR3 is 16 amino acids. This CDR3 reads CASRRDSRGGQETQYF. As DNA, the CDR3 is TGTGCCAGCAGGCGGGACAGCCGAGGGGGTCAAGAGACCCAGTACTTC.

Remarks on this clone: The junction differs from germline at one of its ends, possibly a read error. The chain is built from TRBV7-7 and TRBJ2-1; 8 nucleotides agree with TRBD2. This CDR3 region has 15 residues. Germline V gene lookup returns CDR1 SSHAT and CDR2 FNYEAQ (reference sequence). The CDR3 protein is CASSTGTSRGNEQFF. The CDR3 DNA reads TGTGCTAGCAGCACCGGGACTAGTCGAGGGAATGAGCAGTTCTTC. Based on the CDR3 plus reference TRBV7-7 and TRBJ2-1, the full variable domain is GAGVSQSPRYKVTKRGQDVTLRCDPISSHATLYWYQQALGQGPEFLTYFNYEAQPDKSGLPSDRFSAERPEGSISTLTIQRTEQRDSAMYRCASSTGTSRGNEQFFGPGTRLTVL.

The J gene is TRBJ2-2, the V gene TRBV18; D possibly corresponds to TRBD2 (5 bases). V lost 0 bases and J 6 bases, leaving 11 bases between the germline ends. Germline V CDR1 and CDR2: KGHSH, LQKENI. The CDR3 is 15 amino acids. As DNA, the CDR3 is TGTGCCAGCTCACCACCCCGAGGAGGCGCCGGGGAGCTGTTTTTT. It yields the protein CASSPPRGGAGELFF.

The table lists this clone with a few counts. The rearrangement links TRBV11-3 to TRBJ1-1; no clear D gene. The CDR3 contains 13 residues. The germline gives CDR1 SGHNT, CDR2 YENEEA. V lost 4 bases and J lost 2, with 8 bases in between. This CDR3 reads CASSSLTNTEAFF. DNA of the CDR3: TGTGCCAGCAGCTCCCTAACTAACACTGAAGCTTTCTTT. Based on the CDR3 plus reference TRBV11-3 and TRBJ1-1, the full variable domain is EAGVVQSPRYKIIEKKQPVAFWCNPISGHNTLYWYLQNLGQGPELLIRYENEEAVDDSQLPKDRFSAERLKGVDSTLKIQPAELGDSAVYLCASSSLTNTEAFFGQGTRLTVV.

V is TRBV10-3 and J is TRBJ1-4; 8 bases align to TRBD1. V shed 4 bases and J 13 bases; nucleotides not matched to a gene: 5. This CDR3 spans 12 amino acids. CDR1 ENHRY and CDR2 SYGVKD come from the germline V gene. The CDR3 loop is CAISGDRGTLFF. CDR3 bases: TGTGCCATCAGTGGAGACAGGGGAACACTGTTTTTT.

V usage is TRBV9 and J usage is TRBJ2-2; TRBD2 matches 13 bases. The CDR3 is made up of 19 amino acids. V lost 4 bases, J lost 1 base, and 10 bases stayed unmatched. Germline V lookup: CDR1 SGDLS, CDR2 YYNGEE. CDR3 protein: CASSPRPTSGGQNTGELFF. For the CDR3, the DNA is TGTGCCAGCAGCCCCCGACCGACTAGCGGGGGGCAGAACACCGGGGAGCTGTTTTTT.

This chain links TRBV19 with TRBJ1-1; D gene ambiguous. The CDR3 has 16 amino acids. Per germline, CDR1 LNHDA and CDR2 SQIVND (reference sequence). Trimming cost V 5 bases and J 1 base, with 17 bases left between them. The CDR3 here is CASSPGAPVRNTEAFF. CDR3 bases: TGTGCCAGTAGTCCCGGAGCTCCAGTACGGAACACTGAAGCTTTCTTT.

The J gene is TRBJ1-4, the V gene TRBV7-9, with 8 nucleotides matching TRBD1. The CDR3 spans 16 residues. J was trimmed by 3 bases and V by 6 bases; bases with no gene match: 9. From germline, CDR1 is SEHNR and CDR2 FQNEAQ (reference sequence). CDR3 loop: CASSRNRGLSNEKLFF. The CDR3 coding sequence is TGTGCCAGCAGTCGCAACAGGGGGTTGTCTAATGAAAAACTGTTTTTT.

The rearrangement links TRBV2 to TRBJ2-5; 11 bases align to TRBD1. The junction had 3 bases not matched to a gene; V was cut back by 4 bases and J by 2 bases. The CDR3 consists of 15 residues. CDR1 and CDR2 from the germline V gene are SNHLY and FYNNEI. CDR3 sequence: CASSVGTGGQETQYF. The CDR3 coding sequence is TGTGCCAGCAGTGTAGGGACAGGGGGACAAGAGACCCAGTACTTC.

This clone was detected once. The chain uses TRBV2 and TRBJ1-2; 9 bases agree with TRBD1. This CDR3 comprises 15 residues. CDR1 SNHLY and CDR2 FYNNEI come from the germline V gene. V lost 7 bases to trimming and J lost 2 bases; unmatched junction nucleotides: 8. This CDR3 is CASTFKGTGNYGYTF. The CDR3 DNA reads TGTGCCAGCACCTTTAAAGGGACAGGGAACTATGGCTACACCTTC.